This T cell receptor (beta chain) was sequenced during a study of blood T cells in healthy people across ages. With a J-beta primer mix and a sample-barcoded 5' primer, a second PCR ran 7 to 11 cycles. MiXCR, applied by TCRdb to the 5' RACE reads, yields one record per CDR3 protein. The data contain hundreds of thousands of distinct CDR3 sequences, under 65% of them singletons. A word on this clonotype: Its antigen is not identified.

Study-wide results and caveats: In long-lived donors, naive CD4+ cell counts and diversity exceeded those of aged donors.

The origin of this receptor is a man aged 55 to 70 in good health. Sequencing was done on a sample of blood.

CDR3 sequence (DNA): TGTGCCAGCATCTCAACAGGGAGTAGCTACGAGCAGTACTTC. It encodes CASISTGSSYEQYF. The V gene is TRBV11-2, the J gene TRBJ2-7; a weak D match, TRBD1 (6 bases). The ends were cut back, 7 bases at V and 3 bases at J, with 16 bases in the middle. The CDR3 runs 14 residues. From germline, CDR1 is SGHAT and CDR2 FQNNGV.